Presented here are 23 T cell receptor beta chains from one specimen sequenced in a study of spatial heterogeneity in lung cancer. The time point was: sample taken at primary tumor resection. TCRdb re-derived calls from the 5' RACE reads in MiXCR, one entry per CDR3 protein. This table has some 55,000 distinct CDR3 sequences, around 6% appearing once. Material: PBMCs, obtained at surgery. The receptors stem from a female donor with early-stage non-small cell lung cancer.

The rearrangement uses TRBV20-1 and TRBJ1-4, with D possibly TRBD1 on 5 matching bases. CDR1 and CDR2 (germline): DFQATT, SNEGSKA (reference sequence). Trimming shortened V by 1 base and J by 6 bases, and 12 bases separated the two germline ends. The CDR3 runs 14 residues. CDR3 in amino acids: CSARAGIGDEKLFF. DNA for the CDR3: TGCAGTGCTAGAGCAGGGATCGGGGATGAAAAACTGTTTTTT.

In its sample, this clonotype was seen many times. The V call is TRBV3-1, the J call TRBJ2-1, with TRBD1 matching 7 bases. This CDR3 region has 13 residues. V shed 1 base and J 9 bases; nucleotides not matched to a gene: 3. Germline values: CDR1 LGHDT, CDR2 YNNKEL (reference sequence). The CDR3 sequence is CASSQVRDSEQFF. DNA for the CDR3: TGTGCCAGCAGCCAAGTCAGGGACAGTGAGCAGTTCTTC.

This clonotype was seen repeatedly, ten times or more. V usage is TRBV18 and J usage is TRBJ2-1; D is uncertain. The CDR3 spans 15 residues. Germline loops: CDR1 KGHSH, CDR2 LQKENI. Trimming removed 2 bases at V and 4 bases at J, with 12 bases between. CDR3 sequence (DNA): TGTGCCAGCTCACCATCCCATACCGGGTACAATGAGCAGTTCTTC. This sequence encodes CASSPSHTGYNEQFF. Drawing the rest from reference TRBV18 and TRBJ2-1, the complete variable domain is NAGVMQNPRHLVRRRGQEARLRCSPMKGHSHVYWYRQLPEEGLKFMVYLQKENIIDESGMPKERFSAEFPKEGPSILRIQQVVRGDSAAYFCASSPSHTGYNEQFFGPGTRLTVL.

This clonotype came up many times. The rearrangement links TRBV6-5 to TRBJ1-1, with D perhaps TRBD1 (5 bases). The CDR3 has 13 residues. Germline CDR1 MNHEY, CDR2 SVGAGI. The V gene lost 1 base and the J gene lost 8 bases, with 11 bases spanning the gap. The CDR3 spells CASSYFGTPEAFF. CDR3 bases: TGTGCCAGCAGTTACTTTGGGACTCCGGAAGCTTTCTTT.

This chain uses TRBV6-6 with TRBJ2-7; D unresolved. CDR3 length equals 12 residues. From germline, CDR1 is MNHNY and CDR2 SVGAGI (reference sequence). The ends were cut back, 0 bases at V and 3 bases at J, with 3 bases in the middle. The CDR3 protein is CASSYSNYEQYF. Here the CDR3 DNA reads TGTGCCAGCAGTTACTCGAACTACGAGCAGTACTTC.

This clonotype has just a few counts. The chain combines TRBV28 with TRBJ2-6; D is uncertain. With 3 bases removed from V and 0 bases from J, the gap between germline ends came to 6 bases. This CDR3 is built from 15 residues. Germline V gives CDR1 MDHEN, CDR2 SYDVKM. The CDR3 DNA follows: TGTGCCAGCAGTTTGGCAGGCTCTGGGGCCAACGTCCTGACTTTC. Its protein is CASSLAGSGANVLTF.

Comment on this clonotype: A read error may explain this, as a much larger clone is one base away. The gene calls are TRBV2 and TRBJ1-5; possible D gene TRBD1, 6 bases. CDR3 length: 15 residues. The germline gives CDR1 SNHLY, CDR2 FYNNEI. CDR3 region: CASSDSDRSNQHQHF. The CDR3 DNA reads as TGTGCCAGCAGTGATTCGGACAGAAGCAATCAGCACCAGCATTTT.

This clonotype was found many times. This chain links TRBV6-5 with TRBJ2-7; TRBD1 matches 8 bases. CDR1 is MNHEY, CDR2 SVGAGI, per germline. J lost 7 bases, V lost 6 bases, and 5 bases had no gene match. This CDR3 is built from 12 residues. CDR3 DNA: TGTGCCAGCAGACAGGGGGACGGGGAGCAGTACGTC. It yields the protein CASRQGDGEQYV.

This clonotype has a count of ten or more. The rearrangement uses TRBV4-1 and TRBJ2-5, with D possibly matching TRBD1 (6 bases). The ends were cut back, 1 base at V and 10 bases at J, with 22 bases in the middle. Germline V gene sequence: CDR1 MGHRA, CDR2 YSYEKL. The CDR3 covers 16 residues. CDR3 coding DNA: TGCGCCAGCAGCCAAGGATCCATGACAGGCAAGTGGGTCCAGTACTTC. It is translated as CASSQGSMTGKWVQYF.

At least ten counts were recorded for this clonotype. The chain uses TRBV20-1 and TRBJ2-4; the D gene could be TRBD1 or TRBD2 (7 bases each). The CDR3 consists of 14 residues. Per the germline V gene, CDR1 is DFQATT and CDR2 is SNEGSKA (reference sequence). Trimming removed 5 bases from V and 7 bases from J, with 18 bases in between. CDR3 bases: TGCAGTGCTCAGGGGGGGGCCGGGGAGAACATTCAGTACTTC. This encodes CSAQGGAGENIQYF.

There are many counts of this clonotype. The chain is built from TRBV20-1 and TRBJ2-1; 8 nucleotides line up with TRBD2. The germline V gene encodes CDR1 DFQATT and CDR2 SNEGSKA (reference sequence). Germline trimming cut 3 bases from V and 4 bases from J; bases unmatched to any gene: 11. This CDR3 is 16 amino acids long. The CDR3 nucleotides are TGCAGTGCTAGGTCCCCGGGACTAGAACCATACAATGAGCAGTTCTTC. Translation: CSARSPGLEPYNEQFF.

This clonotype was found many times. The CDR3: CASSLERGESDTQYF. Written as DNA, the CDR3 is TGCGCCAGCAGCTTGGAAAGGGGGGAATCAGATACGCAGTATTTT. This sequence joins TRBV5-1 and TRBJ2-3, with D tentatively TRBD1 or TRBD2 (6 bases each). The length of the CDR3 is 15 residues. V dropped 0 bases and J dropped 4 bases, with 12 bases sitting between them. The germline V gene encodes CDR1 SGHRS and CDR2 YFSETQ.

This clonotype has only a few counts. The V and J genes are TRBV6-1 and TRBJ1-6; 9 nucleotides agree with TRBD1. Per germline, CDR1 MNHNS and CDR2 SASEGT. The J segment lost 7 bases and the V segment lost 7 bases, leaving 5 bases of the junction unmatched. The CDR3 consists of 14 residues. CDR3 nucleotide sequence: TGTGCCAGCACGGCCGGGACAGGGAATTCACCCCTCCACTTT. Amino acids: CASTAGTGNSPLHF.

This clonotype was seen repeatedly, ten times or more. The rearrangement uses TRBV11-2 and TRBJ2-5; possible D gene TRBD1, 6 bases. This CDR3 spans 15 amino acids. V lost 4 bases, J lost 1 base, and 13 bases lay in between. CDR1 and CDR2 (germline): SGHAT, FQNNGV. The CDR3 bases are TGTGCCAGCAGCTCCCGGACAGTTCCCCAAGAGACCCAGTACTTC. Translation: CASSSRTVPQETQYF.

This clonotype was picked up many times. The rearrangement links TRBV29-1 to TRBJ2-5, with a possible D match to TRBD1 (5 bases). This CDR3 contains 13 residues. Germline V gene lookup returns CDR1 SQVTM and CDR2 ANQGSEA. V lost 7 bases to trimming and J lost 4 bases, with 16 bases between them. CDR3 loop: CSAAPGNGETQYF. The CDR3 DNA is TGCAGCGCCGCCCCAGGGAATGGAGAGACCCAGTACTTC.

This clonotype was counted at least ten times. The V call is TRBV7-2, the J call TRBJ2-1, with D possibly matching TRBD2 (6 bases). V was trimmed by 0 bases and J by 3 bases, leaving 9 bases between them. The CDR3 totals 15 residues. The germline CDR1 and CDR2 sequences are SGHTA and FQGNSA. Here the CDR3 DNA reads TGTGCCAGCAGCTTAGCGGGGGGTAACTACAATGAGCAGTTCTTC. It encodes CASSLAGGNYNEQFF.

V and J are TRBV27 and TRBJ2-7; D call uncertain. Per the germline V gene, CDR1 is MNHEY and CDR2 is SMNVEV (reference sequence). This CDR3 has 14 amino acids. Trimming took off 2 bases at V and 0 bases at J, with 8 bases between the two ends. CDR3 residues: CASSLGASSYEQYV. DNA of the CDR3: TGTGCCAGCAGTTTAGGCGCCAGCTCCTACGAGCAGTACGTC.

This clonotype occurred a few times. The V gene is TRBV12-3 or TRBV12-4, the J gene TRBJ2-1; D is uncertain. The CDR3 contains 14 residues. The V end was cut by 4 bases, the J end by 2 bases, with 9 bases between. CDR3 DNA: TGTGCCAGCAGTTCCGGGCACCCCTACAATGAGCAGTTCTTC. Its translation is CASSSGHPYNEQFF.

There are a few counts of this clonotype. The chain has TRBV28 and TRBJ1-1; no definite D call. The ends were cut back, 5 bases at V and 1 base at J, with 11 bases in the middle. The CDR3 is 14 amino acids. CDR1 and CDR2 (germline): MDHEN, SYDVKM. The DNA for the CDR3 is TGTGCCAGCAGTCCATCAATCGGGAACACTGAAGCTTTCTTT. Translation gives CASSPSIGNTEAFF.

The chain recombines TRBV7-9 with TRBJ2-5; D is possibly TRBD2 (5 bases). The V and J ends lost 5 bases and 5 bases respectively, with 15 bases between them. In germline, CDR1 is SEHNR, CDR2 FQNEAQ (reference sequence). The CDR3 is made up of 14 amino acids. The CDR3 nucleotides read TGTGCCAGCAGCCCTCGAGAGGGCGTGGAGACCCAGTACTTC. Amino acid sequence: CASSPREGVETQYF.

This clonotype was seen many times. This CDR3 is CATSDSGYADTQYF. As DNA, the CDR3 is TGTGCCACCAGTGATTCGGGGTATGCAGATACGCAGTATTTT. The J gene is TRBJ2-3, the V gene TRBV24-1; TRBD2 is a possible D gene (5 bases). From germline, CDR1 is KGHDR and CDR2 SFDVKD. V gave up 2 bases and J gave up 4 bases, with 9 bases separating them. The CDR3 loop spans 14 amino acids.

This clonotype was counted at least ten times. V and J are TRBV5-1 and TRBJ2-2; D unclear. V was clipped by 5 bases and J by 3 bases, with 5 bases between them. Germline V gene data show CDR1 as SGHRS and CDR2 as YFSETQ. There are 12 residues in the CDR3. The CDR3 protein is CASSYDTGELFF. The CDR3 nucleotides are TGCGCCAGCAGTTATGACACCGGGGAGCTGTTTTTT.

This clonotype was seen ten or more times. The chain employs TRBV19 and TRBJ2-6, with a tentative D call TRBD1 (5 bases). The CDR3 extends over 13 amino acids. The germline gives CDR1 LNHDA, CDR2 SQIVND (reference sequence). With 3 bases removed from V and 15 bases from J, the gap between germline ends came to 15 bases. In nucleotides, the CDR3 is TGTGCCAGTAGTATTGGGGCCATTTTACCCCTGACTTTC. Translation gives CASSIGAILPLTF.